This T cell receptor (beta chain) appears in the sequencing data of a study of blood T cell repertoires in COVID-19 (dated by TCRdb to about 2020). A note on the overall study: Samples from collaborators originated in the United States, Italy and Spain and spanned both the acute and convalescent phases of COVID-19. The material from the prospective study consisted of cDNA or gDNA derived from T cells, B-cell-depleted T cells, or PBMCs. Subjects who had been exposed to COVID-19, were actively infected with it, or had recovered from it provided the deeply sampled blood TCRbeta repertoires that made up the dataset. The repertoires were released in a freely available public database meant as a resource for research on the immune response to SARS-CoV-2. The samples were drawn from two sources: the first 160 participants of the ongoing ImmuneRACE study, and 1,200 or so subjects contributed by 6 global collaborators. Nearly every sample came with metadata listing a de-identified subject ID, COVID-19 status, age in years and sex. HLA class I and class II types, where available, came from metadata supplied by the sample provider rather than from assay-based typing.

CDR1 and CDR2, per the germline V gene (reference sequence), are SEHNR and FQNEAQ. Inclusive of the bounding cysteine and phenylalanine, the CDR3 is 13 residues long. Only the CDR3 DNA stays, 39 bases, in frame from base 1. V is pruned by 2 bases and J by 8 bases, leaving 2 bases of the junction without a gene match. One collaborating source in Seattle enrolled patients while the patients were actively infected and followed the patients over time throughout the course of disease. The collaborating institutions used their own protocols to collect whole blood in K2EDTA tubes. Collaborator samples were shipped for TCRbeta analysis as frozen whole blood, isolated PBMCs, or DNA extracted from either sample type. TCRbeta CDR3 regions were amplified from genomic DNA by means of the immunoSEQ Assay, a bias-controlled multiplex PCR. As for the authors' bioinformatics: The number of nucleated cells in each sample was estimated from the amplification of reference gene primers within the assay. To quantify the absolute abundance of each unique TCRbeta CDR3 rearrangement, sequence reads were collapsed and filtered. For each sample, productive Simpson clonality was calculated by taking the square root of Simpson's diversity index across productive rearrangements. Held by TCRdb, this immuneACCESS table contains in-frame sequences only and omits some clones. Under half of the omission traces to an unresolved V gene where checked; the cause of the rest is unknown. That table supplies the V and J calls and clone size; D and trimming were determined from the DNA. The sample data list 250,000 to 300,000 clones, and roughly nine tenths of these were observed just once. Of the sample, around 12% falls within the top ten clones.

General findings and caveats noted by the study authors: Clinical and demographic metadata were provided uncurated, with the amount varying by source and participant.

Of note for this clone: The target of this receptor is not known. No much larger clone exists at a distance of one base, and base qualities are not known.

Sequencing was done on a sample of peripheral blood. This sequence was found in a woman in her twenties or thirties with COVID-19, enrolled during active disease. The rearrangement combines TRBV7-9 with TRBJ1-1, with 10 central nucleotides matching TRBD1. The CDR3 region has the sequence CASSLMGQGEAFF. The DNA sequence is as follows: TGTGCCAGCAGCTTAATGGGACAGGGGGAAGCTTTCTTT.